A single sample gave rise to the 9 T cell receptor beta chains below, sequenced in a study of identical twins' blood T cells (dated by TCRdb to the early 2010s). Libraries were prepared through 5' RACE. TCRdb records Illumina Genome Analyzer IIx as the sequencer. TCRdb cleaned the public reads at Q25 with fastp, built clones with MiXCR and kept in-frame beta chains. Rows matching on CDR3 protein sequence are summarized as one entry with the most common DNA and genes. For this sample there are 400,000 or so distinct CDR3 sequences; roughly 27% appear just once. The ten largest clones represent 6.1% of the sample. Specimen: PBMCs. The receptors here all came from a woman between 18 and 55 years old in good health.

This chain links TRBV19 with TRBJ2-7, with D unclear. Trimming removed 3 bases from V and 0 bases from J, with 6 bases in between. This CDR3 has 13 residues. Germline assignment: CDR1 LNHDA and CDR2 SQIVND (reference sequence). CDR3 sequence (DNA): TGTGCCAGTAGTATGGCACTCTCCTACGAGCAGTACTTC. This translates into CASSMALSYEQYF.

J is TRBJ2-1 and V is TRBV13; possible D gene TRBD2, 5 bases. V lost 1 base and J lost 5, with 21 bases in between. Germline values: CDR1 PRHDT, CDR2 FYEKMQ (reference sequence). The CDR3 spans 18 residues. CDR3 in DNA: TGTGCCAGCAGCTTAGATACGGTCGGGGTGTACAGAAACAATGAGCAGTTCTTC. This sequence encodes CASSLDTVGVYRNNEQFF. Based on the CDR3 plus reference TRBV13 and TRBJ2-1, the full variable domain is AAGVIQSPRHLIKEKRETATLKCYPIPRHDTVYWYQQGPGQDPQFLISFYEKMQSDKGSIPDRFSAQQFSDYHSELNMSSLELGDSALYFCASSLDTVGVYRNNEQFFGPGTRLTVL.

This clonotype was counted a few times. The chain couples TRBV7-9 to TRBJ1-2; D ambiguous. The CDR3 covers 13 residues. Germline V CDR1 and CDR2: SEHNR, FQNEAQ (reference sequence). Trimming shortened V by 1 base and J by 8 bases, and 11 bases separated the two germline ends. CDR3 amino acids: CASSLVPQAGYTF. The CDR3 DNA reads as TGTGCCAGCAGCTTAGTCCCGCAGGCAGGCTACACCTTC.

This clonotype was seen many times. The gene calls are TRBV6-2 or TRBV6-3 and TRBJ1-1, with 10 bases matching TRBD1. V trimming: 4 bases; J trimming: 1 base; junction bases outside the gene matches: 6. This CDR3 has 16 amino acids. The germline V gene encodes CDR1 MNHEY and CDR2 SVGEGT. CDR3 DNA sequence: TGTGCCAGCAGTTGGGACAGGGGTTTTGGGAACACTGAAGCTTTCTTT. Translating it yields CASSWDRGFGNTEAFF.

The chain employs TRBV11-2 and TRBJ2-7, with unresolved D. CDR3 size: 14 residues. Per germline, CDR1 SGHAT and CDR2 FQNNGV. V shed 1 base and J shed 0 bases, with 7 bases lying between them. CDR3 DNA sequence: TGTGCCAGCAGCTTAGGGGCAGGCTCCTACGAGCAGTACTTC. It is translated as CASSLGAGSYEQYF.

On this clonotype itself: Relative to the germline gene, one junction end is altered; a read error may explain this. V is TRBV12-5 and J is TRBJ2-4, with D maybe TRBD1 (5 bases). In germline, CDR1 is LGHNT, CDR2 FRNRAP. The CDR3 length is 16 residues. The CDR3 spells CASGLFDSPAKNIQYF. CDR3 bases: TGTGCCAGTGGCTTGTTTGACAGCCCAGCCAAAAACATTCAGTACTTC.

This chain uses TRBV20-1 with TRBJ1-5, with TRBD1 identical over 9 bases. The J segment lost 5 bases and the V segment lost 6 bases, leaving 5 bases of the junction unmatched. This CDR3 comprises 13 residues. Germline V CDR1 and CDR2: DFQATT, SNEGSKA (reference sequence). The CDR3 region is CSAQGQGDQPQHF. The CDR3, as DNA: TGCAGTGCCCAGGGACAGGGTGATCAGCCCCAGCATTTT.

The chain uses TRBV29-1 and TRBJ1-1; D is possibly TRBD1 (6 bases). Germline V gives CDR1 SQVTM, CDR2 ANQGSEA. The CDR3 sequence is 13 residues long. V was cut by 8 bases and J by 7 bases, with 20 bases left in between. The CDR3 protein is CSTLRGGRLEAFF. The CDR3 coding sequence is TGCAGCACTCTCCGCGGGGGGCGCCTTGAAGCTTTCTTT.

This clonotype was picked up many times. V gene TRBV11-2 combines with J gene TRBJ2-6; 7 bases line up with TRBD1. The germline CDR1 and CDR2 sequences are SGHAT and FQNNGV. This CDR3 has 17 amino acids. The J segment lost 3 bases and the V segment lost 0 bases, leaving 5 bases of the junction unmatched. CDR3 residues: CASSLETGRRGANVLTF. The CDR3 coding sequence is TGTGCCAGCAGCTTAGAGACAGGGCGTCGTGGGGCCAACGTCCTGACTTTC.